A selection of T cell receptor beta chains follows, all from one sample in a study of blood T cells in healthy people across ages. MiXCR, run by TCRdb on the 5' RACE reads, gives a single entry per CDR3 protein. The table shows under 1,000,000 distinct CDR3 sequences, with under 40% occurring only once. The sample consisted of blood. The receptors stem from a man aged 18 to 29 in good health. The CDR3 runs from the conserved cysteine through the conserved F or W. The D gene is left open where the match is weak. A clone size is listed for some rows: how often the clone was seen (once, few, many), or a class if it is expanded.

>TRBD1|TRBV7-2|TRBJ2-4|few
CASTLRTGGKNIQYF
TGTGCCAGCACCCTAAGGACAGGGGGCAAAAACATTCAGTACTTC
>.|TRBV5-1|TRBJ2-7|many
CASSLGQSLQFYEQYF
TGCGCCAGCAGCTTGGGGCAGTCCCTACAATTTTACGAGCAGTACTTC
>.|TRBV7-3|TRBJ1-1|few
CASSLFETNTEAFF
TGTGCCAGCAGCCTCTTCGAGACGAACACTGAAGCTTTCTTT
>.|TRBV7-8|TRBJ2-4|.
CASRADRKNIQYF
TGTGCCAGCAGAGCAGACAGAAAAAACATTCAGTACTTC
>TRBD2|TRBV6-6|TRBJ2-5|many
CAPLGLAEETQYF
TGTGCCCCCCTGGGACTAGCGGAAGAGACCCAGTACTTC
>TRBD1|TRBV20-1|TRBJ2-3|many
CSASSMTGGTDTQYF
TGCAGTGCTAGTTCGATGACAGGGGGCACAGATACGCAGTATTTT
>.|TRBV5-1|TRBJ2-3|many
CASSLGPIGTDTQYF
TGCGCCAGCAGCTTGGGACCCATCGGGACAGATACGCAGTATTTT
>TRBD1|TRBV20-1|TRBJ2-1|.
CSARSGQGHDEQFF
TGCAGTGCTAGATCGGGACAGGGGCACGATGAGCAGTTCTTC
>TRBD2|TRBV7-2|TRBJ2-1|.
CVSSSGLAGVNEQFF
TGTGTCAGCAGCTCTGGACTAGCGGGGGTCAATGAGCAGTTCTTC
>TRBD2|TRBV20-1|TRBJ2-5|.
CSANPGTSGSRETQYF
TGCAGTGCTAACCCCGGGACTAGCGGATCACGGGAGACCCAGTACTTC
>.|TRBV20-1|TRBJ2-3|.
CSAGPRNTDTQYF
TGCAGTGCTGGCCCCAGGAACACAGATACGCAGTATTTT
>.|TRBV9|TRBJ2-5|.
CASSTDSMKFGTQYF
TGTGCCAGCAGCACTGACAGTATGAAATTTGGGACCCAGTACTTC
>.|TRBV11-3|TRBJ2-1|.
CASSLGPTYNQQFF
TGTGCCAGCAGCTTGGGGCCCACTTACAATCAGCAGTTCTTC
>.|TRBV12-3/TRBV12-4|TRBJ2-3|.
CASSFGRGSTDTQYF
TGTGCCAGCAGTTTCGGGCGGGGTAGCACAGATACGCAGTATTTT
>TRBD1|TRBV12-3/TRBV12-4|TRBJ1-1|few
CASSLSTGGKAFF
TGTGCCAGCAGTTTATCGACAGGGGGTAAAGCTTTCTTT
>TRBD2|TRBV12-3/TRBV12-4|TRBJ2-1|many
CASIRTSAYNEQFF
TGTGCCAGCATCCGGACTAGCGCCTACAATGAGCAGTTCTTC
>TRBD1|TRBV19|TRBJ2-7|.
CASSAQGAHEQYF
TGTGCCAGTAGTGCACAGGGGGCCCACGAGCAGTACTTC
>TRBD2|TRBV13|TRBJ2-1|.
CASSVNGGRDEQFF
TGTGCCAGCAGCGTCAACGGGGGGAGGGATGAGCAGTTCTTC
>.|TRBV12-3/TRBV12-4|TRBJ2-1|few
CASSFHPGREFYNEQFF
TGTGCCAGCAGTTTTCACCCGGGCCGAGAATTCTACAATGAGCAGTTCTTC
>.|TRBV9|TRBJ1-1|.
CASSPHGANTEAFF
TGTGCCAGCAGCCCCCACGGGGCGAACACTGAAGCTTTCTTT
>.|TRBV20-1|TRBJ1-2|.
CSARIGANYGYTF
TGCAGTGCTAGAATTGGGGCTAACTATGGCTACACCTTC
>TRBD1|TRBV7-8|TRBJ2-2|.
CASSLSTGNGGELFF
TGTGCCAGCAGCTTATCGACAGGGAATGGCGGGGAGCTGTTTTTT
>TRBD1|TRBV6-5|TRBJ2-7|.
CASSYYYRGSYNEQYF
TGTGCCAGCAGTTACTATTACAGGGGTTCCTACAATGAGCAGTACTTC